This T cell receptor (beta chain) was obtained from a study of beta chain features in type 1 diabetes. Study conclusions and caveats: TCRB rearrangement may or may not be influenced by HLA type; here this remained unresolved. Shortening that was moderate but significant affected the TCRB CDR3s of Type 1 diabetes patients in all four CD4+ subsets. Insertion counts at VDJ junctions were lower in type 1 diabetes patients, who also showed more deletions there.

This clone was seen only a few times. Its antigen is not identified. Sorting that relied on CD45RO/CCR7/CD25/CD127/CD95/CD27 yielded CD4+ naive, central memory, regulatory and stem cell-like memory cells. Sequencing targeted expressed TCRB transcripts, as all isolated RNA had been reverse transcribed. Sequenced by immunoSEQ multiplex PCR; TCRdb stores in-frame clones only, minus some. The table has 640,000 or so clones, 13% seen once. Sequencing was carried out using naive CD4+ T cells from blood. The receptor's source is a man between 18 and 29 years old with type 1 diabetes.

DNA for the CDR3: TGTGCCAGCAGCTCGGCCTTTGAGCAGTTCTTC. Amino acid sequence: CASSSAFEQFF. The rearrangement uses TRBV7-9 and TRBJ2-1; D unclear. Deletions cut 4 bases from V and 9 bases from J, with 7 bases between. Per germline, CDR1 SEHNR and CDR2 FQNEAQ (reference sequence). The CDR3 has 11 residues.